This entry lists 19 T cell receptor beta chains sequenced from one sample in a study of T cells in Graves' hyperthyroidism and ophthalmopathy. RNA transcripts provided the source from which TCR beta CDR3 regions were amplified. TCR CDR3 regions were first amplified by RT-PCR with HTBI primers. TCRdb independently ran MiXCR on the multiplex PCR reads; one entry per CDR3 protein. The table includes a few hundred thousand distinct CDR3 sequences, approximately 25% detected once. The material sequenced was blood. The receptors were sampled from a man aged 50 to 59 with Graves' hyperthyroidism.

This sequence joins TRBV24-1 and TRBJ2-5, with a possible D match to TRBD1 (6 bases). V lost 10 bases, J lost 1 base, and 15 bases lay in between. The CDR3 spans 14 residues. The germline V gene has CDR1 KGHDR and CDR2 SFDVKD. DNA of the CDR3: TGTGCCACGGCCGGGACACTATCCCAAGAGACCCAGTACTTC. Protein product: CATAGTLSQETQYF.

Details on this clonotype: Compared with germline, one end of the junction differs, possibly owing to a read error. The chain has TRBV6-1 and TRBJ2-3, with D unresolved. The CDR3 loop spans 12 amino acids. Germline CDR1 is MNHNS and CDR2 is SASEGT. The CDR3 DNA is TGTGCCAGCACCCTCGGTACAGATACGCGGTATTTT. This codes for CASTLGTDTRYF.

V and J are TRBV6-2 or TRBV6-3 and TRBJ1-3; no firm D call. CDR1 is MNHEY, CDR2 SVGEGT, per germline. CDR3 size: 12 residues. V dropped 5 bases and J dropped 2 bases, with 4 bases sitting between them. CDR3 coding DNA: TGTGCCAGCAGTAATCCTGGAAACACCATATATTTT. This translates into CASSNPGNTIYF.

In regard to this clonotype: A much larger clone differs by one base, so this may be a read error. The chain couples TRBV3-1 to TRBJ1-6; no reliable D call. Trimming shortened V by 1 base and J by 8 bases, and 9 bases separated the two germline ends. The germline gives CDR1 LGHDT, CDR2 YNNKEL (reference sequence). The CDR3 contains 14 residues. In nucleotides, the CDR3 is TGTGCCAGCAGCCAAGGGATGGCCGATTCACCCCTCCACTTT. It codes for CASSQGMADSPLHF.

In this sample, this clonotype turned up a few times. The chain is built from TRBV12-3 or TRBV12-4 and TRBJ1-1; 8 bases map to TRBD1. The trim removed 1 base at V and 3 bases at J, leaving 7 bases unmatched. This CDR3 has 16 residues. CDR3 sequence reads: CASSLGVRGPDTEAFF. Here the CDR3 DNA reads TGTGCCAGCAGTTTAGGTGTCAGGGGGCCTGACACTGAAGCTTTCTTT.

In this sample, this clonotype turned up a few times. The chain combines TRBV27 with TRBJ1-4, with a tentative D call TRBD1 (5 bases). Germline V gene data show CDR1 as MNHEY and CDR2 as SMNVEV (reference sequence). The CDR3 has 13 amino acids. V gave up 6 bases and J gave up 6 bases, with 11 bases separating them. The DNA for the CDR3 is TGTGCCAGCAGCCACGGGGGTGATGAAAAACTGTTTTTT. It translates to CASSHGGDEKLFF.

This clonotype occurred many times. V gene TRBV11-2 combines with J gene TRBJ1-2, with 9 positions matching TRBD1. Germline values: CDR1 SGHAT, CDR2 FQNNGV. The CDR3 totals 13 residues. Unmatched junction bases numbered 1, after V lost 3 bases and J lost 5 bases. The CDR3 DNA reads as TGTGCCAGCAGCTTCGACAGGGGGTATGGCTACACCTTC. Protein sequence: CASSFDRGYGYTF. Together with reference TRBV11-2 and TRBJ1-2, the CDR3 gives the full variable domain: EAGVAQSPRYKIIEKRQSVAFWCNPISGHATLYWYQQILGQGPKLLIQFQNNGVVDDSQLPKDRFSAERLKGVDSTLKIQPAKLEDSAVYLCASSFDRGYGYTFGSGTRLTVV.

The V and J genes are TRBV24-1 and TRBJ2-5, with 7 bases identical to TRBD1. Germline V gene sequence: CDR1 KGHDR, CDR2 SFDVKD. Trimming removed 4 bases from V and 4 bases from J; junction bases left unmatched: 2. The CDR3 covers 13 residues. CDR3 sequence (DNA): TGTGCCACCAGTGAGCGGACAGGAGAGACCCAGTACTTC. It specifies CATSERTGETQYF.

The chain uses TRBV5-1 and TRBJ2-1; D unclear. This CDR3 contains 14 residues. V dropped 2 bases and J dropped 2 bases, with 8 bases sitting between them. The germline V gene encodes CDR1 SGHRS and CDR2 YFSETQ. In DNA form, the CDR3 reads TGCGCCAGCAGCTTAAAGGCGGCCTACAATGAGCAGTTCTTC. Residues: CASSLKAAYNEQFF.

The rearrangement uses TRBV20-1 and TRBJ1-5, with TRBD1 as a possible D gene (5 bases). Germline CDR1 DFQATT, CDR2 SNEGSKA (reference sequence). The germline V and J ends were trimmed by 0 bases and 6 bases, with 15 bases remaining between them. The CDR3 loop spans 15 amino acids. The CDR3 bases are TGCAGTGCTAGAGATCCGGGAGGGGTGAGTCAGCCCCAGCATTTT. This sequence encodes CSARDPGGVSQPQHF.

The chain recombines TRBV6-5 with TRBJ2-5; a weak D match, TRBD1 (6 bases). The V gene's germline CDR1 is MNHEY and CDR2 SVGAGI. The CDR3 contains 15 residues. The V and J ends lost 2 bases and 4 bases respectively, with 14 bases between them. The chain's CDR3 is CASSYGLQGLETQYF. Written as DNA, the CDR3 is TGTGCCAGCAGTTACGGGTTACAGGGTTTAGAGACCCAGTACTTC.

This clonotype was counted at least ten times. V gene TRBV28 combines with J gene TRBJ2-1, with 8 bases matching TRBD2. The CDR3 length is 14 residues. The V segment lost 2 bases and the J segment 9 bases; nucleotides outside the gene matches: 6. CDR1 and CDR2 (germline): MDHEN, SYDVKM. CDR3 in DNA: TGTGCCAGCAGTTTAGAAGCGGGGGTTGTTGAGCAGTTCTTC. It is translated as CASSLEAGVVEQFF.

This clonotype occurred many times. The V and J genes are TRBV6-1 and TRBJ1-1; a possible D gene is TRBD1 (5 bases). This CDR3 has 14 amino acids. The V and J ends lost 4 bases and 2 bases respectively, with 11 bases between them. The germline V gene encodes CDR1 MNHNS and CDR2 SASEGT. This CDR3 is CASSGRGVNTEAFF. The DNA of the CDR3 is TGTGCCAGCAGTGGCCGGGGGGTAAACACTGAAGCTTTCTTT.

This clonotype was found once. J is TRBJ2-3 and V is TRBV11-2, with TRBD2 as a possible D gene (6 bases). This CDR3 spans 17 amino acids. V was shortened by 5 bases and J by 2 bases, with 20 bases between the two germline ends. Germline lookup yields CDR1 SGHAT and CDR2 FQNNGV. The CDR3 sequence is CASSLLELARHTDTQYF. The CDR3 DNA follows: TGTGCCAGCAGCCTACTAGAACTAGCCCGACACACAGATACGCAGTATTTT.

This clonotype occurred a few times. The V gene is TRBV6-1, the J gene TRBJ2-1, with D perhaps TRBD1 or TRBD2 (6 bases each). This CDR3 comprises 13 residues. Germline V gene sequence: CDR1 MNHNS, CDR2 SASEGT. Between the trimmed V and J ends, which lost 9 bases and 6 bases, there was a span of 15 bases. CDR3 sequence: CASPGAWGNEQFF. The CDR3, as DNA: TGTGCCAGTCCGGGGGCGTGGGGCAATGAGCAGTTCTTC.

This clonotype has only a few counts. The chain couples TRBV7-2 to TRBJ2-5; no clear D. Germline V gene sequence: CDR1 SGHTA, CDR2 FQGNSA. The CDR3 consists of 16 residues. V lost 1 base to trimming and J lost 8 bases, with 20 bases between them. The CDR3 loop is CASSLVSNLKQGTQYF. CDR3 nucleotide sequence: TGTGCCAGCAGCTTAGTTTCCAATCTAAAACAAGGAACCCAGTACTTC. Together with reference TRBV7-2 and TRBJ2-5, the CDR3 gives the full variable domain: GAGVSQSPSNKVTEKGKDVELRCDPISGHTALYWYRQSLGQGLEFLIYFQGNSAPDKSGLPSDRFSAERTGGSVSTLTIQRTQQEDSAVYLCASSLVSNLKQGTQYFGPGTRLLVL.

The chain uses TRBV7-3 and TRBJ2-7; 10 bases map to TRBD2. Trimming took 6 bases from V and 5 from J; bases not matched to a gene: 4. Germline V gene data show CDR1 as SGHTA and CDR2 as FQGTGA. The CDR3 contains 13 residues. The CDR3, as DNA: TGTGCCAGCAGGCTAGCGGGAGCTAACGAGCAGTACTTC. Amino acids: CASRLAGANEQYF.

This clonotype was observed a few times. The junction shows a germline mismatch at one end, possibly a read error. The chain employs TRBV2 and TRBJ2-7; D gene uncertain. Germline-derived CDR1 and CDR2 are SNHLY and FYNNEI. The CDR3 is 8 residues long. This CDR3 reads CLPTWRYF. The CDR3 bases are TGCCTGCCGACTTGGCGGTACTTC.

This clonotype was seen only a few times. CDR3 DNA sequence: TGTGCCAGCAGCCCATTCGGGCGAACCGGGGAGCTGTTTTTT. Protein sequence: CASSPFGRTGELFF. The chain links TRBV7-9 to TRBJ2-2, with unresolved D. The V gene lost 5 bases and the J gene lost 5 bases, with 12 bases spanning the gap. CDR3 length: 14 residues. CDR1 is SEHNR and CDR2 is FQNEAQ in the germline V gene (reference sequence).